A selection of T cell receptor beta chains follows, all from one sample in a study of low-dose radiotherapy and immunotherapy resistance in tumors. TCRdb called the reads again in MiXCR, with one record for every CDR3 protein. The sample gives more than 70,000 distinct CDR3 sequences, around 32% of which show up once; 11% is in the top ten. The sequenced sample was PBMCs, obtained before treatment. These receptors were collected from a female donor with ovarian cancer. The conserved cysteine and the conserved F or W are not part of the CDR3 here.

CDR3: ASTVFTGGANTEAF
J: TRBJ1-1
V: TRBV6-2/TRBV6-3

CDR3: AWSVGTTYNEQF
J: TRBJ2-1
V: TRBV30

CDR3: ANTGNTGELF
J: TRBJ2-2
V: TRBV12-3/TRBV12-4

CDR3: ASSLTGQGKTPLH
J: TRBJ1-6
V: TRBV5-4

CDR3: ASSSLTGVI
J: TRBJ1-4
V: TRBV12-3/TRBV12-4

CDR3: ASNPGGSSYNEQF
J: TRBJ2-1
V: TRBV11-2

CDR3: ASSEAGSWGELF
J: TRBJ2-2
V: TRBV6-6

CDR3: AISERRLAGTDTQY
J: TRBJ2-3
V: TRBV10-3

CDR3: ASSLVGGHPVDEQF
J: TRBJ2-1
V: TRBV5-6

CDR3: ASSNRLARYNEQF
J: TRBJ2-1
V: TRBV19

CDR3: ASSLLAGGPQETQY
J: TRBJ2-5
V: TRBV7-2

CDR3: ASSVAVAGGRNEQF
J: TRBJ2-1
V: TRBV9

CDR3: ASSFVGSSYNEQF
J: TRBJ2-1
V: TRBV5-6

CDR3: SVEETGVGGIQY
J: TRBJ2-4
V: TRBV29-1

CDR3: ASSLADRNTGELF
J: TRBJ2-2
V: TRBV28

CDR3: AWSEGVGAPLH
J: TRBJ1-6
V: TRBV30

CDR3: ASSSGTPQETQY
J: TRBJ2-5
V: TRBV6-1

CDR3: ASSLVGQGAFDTEAF
J: TRBJ1-1
V: TRBV5-6

CDR3: SASTGVNYNEQF
J: TRBJ2-1
V: TRBV20-1